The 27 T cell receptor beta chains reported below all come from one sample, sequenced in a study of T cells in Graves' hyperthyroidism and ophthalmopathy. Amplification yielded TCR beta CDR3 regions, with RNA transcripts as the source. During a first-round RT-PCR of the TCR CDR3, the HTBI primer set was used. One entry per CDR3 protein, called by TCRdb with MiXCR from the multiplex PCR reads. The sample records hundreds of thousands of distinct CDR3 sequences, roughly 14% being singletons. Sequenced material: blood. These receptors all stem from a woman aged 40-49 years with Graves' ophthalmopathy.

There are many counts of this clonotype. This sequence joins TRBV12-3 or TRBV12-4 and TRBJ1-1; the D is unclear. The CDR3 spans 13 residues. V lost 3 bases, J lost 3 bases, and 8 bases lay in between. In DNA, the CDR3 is TGTGCCAGCAGTTTTTTACTCGACACTGAAGCTTTCTTT. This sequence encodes CASSFLLDTEAFF.

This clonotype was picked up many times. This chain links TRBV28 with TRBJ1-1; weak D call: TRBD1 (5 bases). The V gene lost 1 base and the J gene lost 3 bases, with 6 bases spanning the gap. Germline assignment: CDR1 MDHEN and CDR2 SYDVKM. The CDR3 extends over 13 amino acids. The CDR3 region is CASSLLTDTEAFF. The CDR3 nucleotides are TGTGCCAGCAGTTTATTGACAGACACTGAAGCTTTCTTT.

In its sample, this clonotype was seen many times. CDR3 DNA: TGTGCCAGCACACGGGGAAACACTGAAGCTTTCTTT. Its protein product is CASTRGNTEAFF. The chain joins TRBV28 to TRBJ1-1; D is unclear. CDR1 and CDR2 from the germline V gene are MDHEN and SYDVKM. The CDR3 runs to 12 residues. The V and J ends lost 7 bases and 2 bases respectively, with 8 bases between them.

CDR3 residues: CASSVGPGDGPGQETQYF. Written as DNA, the CDR3 is TGTGCCAGCAGCGTAGGTCCGGGAGACGGGCCGGGGCAAGAGACCCAGTACTTC. V and J are TRBV9 and TRBJ2-5; D is possibly TRBD2 (6 bases). The CDR3 sequence is 18 residues long. Trimming took off 0 bases at V and 2 bases at J, with 20 bases between the two ends. Per the germline V gene, CDR1 is SGDLS and CDR2 is YYNGEE.

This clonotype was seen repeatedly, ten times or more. The CDR3 DNA reads as TGTGCCAGCAGTTACGACCTTGATGGTGAAGCTTTCTTT. Its protein is CASSYDLDGEAFF. The gene calls are TRBV6-5 and TRBJ1-1; D unclear. Trimming removed 2 bases from V and 7 bases from J, with 11 bases in between. Per germline, CDR1 MNHEY and CDR2 SVGAGI. CDR3 length equals 13 residues.

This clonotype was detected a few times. DNA of the CDR3: TGTGCCAGCAGCCCGTGGGACAGGGACGAGCAGTACTTC. Translated, it gives CASSPWDRDEQYF. The V gene is TRBV7-9, the J gene TRBJ2-7, with 9 bases aligning to TRBD1. In germline, CDR1 is SEHNR, CDR2 FQNEAQ (reference sequence). J lost 5 bases, V lost 5 bases, and 4 bases had no gene match. The CDR3 runs to 13 residues.

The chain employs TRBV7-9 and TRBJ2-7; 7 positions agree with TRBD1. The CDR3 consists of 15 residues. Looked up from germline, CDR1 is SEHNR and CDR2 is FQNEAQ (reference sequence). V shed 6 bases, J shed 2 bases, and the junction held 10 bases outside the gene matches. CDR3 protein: CASSSTGEGPYEQYF. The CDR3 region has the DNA TGTGCCAGCAGTTCTACAGGGGAAGGGCCCTACGAGCAGTACTTC.

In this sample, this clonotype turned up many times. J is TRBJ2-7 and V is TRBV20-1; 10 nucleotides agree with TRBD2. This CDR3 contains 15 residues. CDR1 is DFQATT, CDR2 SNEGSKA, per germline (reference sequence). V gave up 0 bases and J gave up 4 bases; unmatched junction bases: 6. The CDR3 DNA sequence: TGCAGTGCTAGAGATCGGATAGCGGGGGGATACGAGCAGTACTTC. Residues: CSARDRIAGGYEQYF.

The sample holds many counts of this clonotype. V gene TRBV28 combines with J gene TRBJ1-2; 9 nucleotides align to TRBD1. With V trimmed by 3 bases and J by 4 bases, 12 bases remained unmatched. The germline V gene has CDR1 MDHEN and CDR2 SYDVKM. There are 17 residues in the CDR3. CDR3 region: CASSFPLGQGTTYGYTF. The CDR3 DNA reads TGTGCCAGCAGTTTCCCCCTCGGACAGGGGACGACCTATGGCTACACCTTC.

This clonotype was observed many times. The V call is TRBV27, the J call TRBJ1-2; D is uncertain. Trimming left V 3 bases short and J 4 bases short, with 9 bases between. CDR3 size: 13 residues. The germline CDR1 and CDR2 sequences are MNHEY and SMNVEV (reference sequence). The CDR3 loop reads CASSFSALYGYTF. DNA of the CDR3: TGTGCCAGCAGTTTCTCAGCCCTCTATGGCTACACCTTC.

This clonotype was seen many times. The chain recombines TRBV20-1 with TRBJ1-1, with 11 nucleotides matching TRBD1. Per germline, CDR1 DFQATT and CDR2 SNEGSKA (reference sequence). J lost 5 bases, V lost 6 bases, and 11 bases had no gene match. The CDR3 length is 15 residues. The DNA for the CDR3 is TGCAGTGCCCTGGGACAGGGGGGGAAAAGTACTGAAGCTTTCTTT. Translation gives CSALGQGGKSTEAFF.

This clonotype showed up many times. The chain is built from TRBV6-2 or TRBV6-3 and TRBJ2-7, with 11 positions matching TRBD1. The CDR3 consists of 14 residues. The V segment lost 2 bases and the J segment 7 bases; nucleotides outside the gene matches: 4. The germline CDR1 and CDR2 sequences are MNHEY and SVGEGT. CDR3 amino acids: CASSYLGTGGEQYF. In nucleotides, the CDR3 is TGTGCCAGCAGTTACCTCGGGACAGGGGGAGAGCAGTACTTC.

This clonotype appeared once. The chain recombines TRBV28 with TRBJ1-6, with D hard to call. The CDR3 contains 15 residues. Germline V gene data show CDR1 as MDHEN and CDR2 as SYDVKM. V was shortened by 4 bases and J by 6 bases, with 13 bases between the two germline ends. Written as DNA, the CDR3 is TGTGCCAGCAGTTCCCCCCCGCGGGGTAATTCACCCCTCCACTTT. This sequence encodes CASSSPPRGNSPLHF.

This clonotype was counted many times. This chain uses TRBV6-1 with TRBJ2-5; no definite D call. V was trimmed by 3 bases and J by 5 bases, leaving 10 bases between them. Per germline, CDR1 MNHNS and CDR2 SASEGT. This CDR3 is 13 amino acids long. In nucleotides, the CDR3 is TGTGCCAGCAGTGAGCCCAGGCTGGAGACCCAGTACTTC. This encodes CASSEPRLETQYF.

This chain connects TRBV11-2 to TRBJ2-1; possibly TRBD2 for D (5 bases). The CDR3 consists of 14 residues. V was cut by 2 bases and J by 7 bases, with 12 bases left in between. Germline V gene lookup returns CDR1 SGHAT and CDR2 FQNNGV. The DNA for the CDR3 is TGTGCCAGCAGCTTAAGCAGCCGAGGGAATGAGCAGTTCTTC. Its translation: CASSLSSRGNEQFF.

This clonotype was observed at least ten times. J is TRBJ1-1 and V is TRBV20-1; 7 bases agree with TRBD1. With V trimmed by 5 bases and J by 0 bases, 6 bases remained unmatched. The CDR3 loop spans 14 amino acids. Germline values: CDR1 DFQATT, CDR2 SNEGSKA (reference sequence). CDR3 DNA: TGCAGTGCTGAGGACAGGTTAATGAACACTGAAGCTTTCTTT. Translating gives CSAEDRLMNTEAFF.

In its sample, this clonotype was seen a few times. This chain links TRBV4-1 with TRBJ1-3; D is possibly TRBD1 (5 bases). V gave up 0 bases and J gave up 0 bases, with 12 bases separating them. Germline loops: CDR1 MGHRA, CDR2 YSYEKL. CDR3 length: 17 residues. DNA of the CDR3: TGCGCCAGCAGCCAAGATGGGGGACCGATCTCTGGAAACACCATATATTTT. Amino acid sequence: CASSQDGGPISGNTIYF.

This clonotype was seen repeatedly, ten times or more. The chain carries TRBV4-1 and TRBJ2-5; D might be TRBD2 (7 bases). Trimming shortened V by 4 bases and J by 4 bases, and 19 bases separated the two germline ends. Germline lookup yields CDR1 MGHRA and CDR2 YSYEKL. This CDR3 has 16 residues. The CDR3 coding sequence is TGCGCCAGCAGCCCTTACTGGCGGGGGCCGGGAGAGACCCAGTACTTC. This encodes CASSPYWRGPGETQYF.

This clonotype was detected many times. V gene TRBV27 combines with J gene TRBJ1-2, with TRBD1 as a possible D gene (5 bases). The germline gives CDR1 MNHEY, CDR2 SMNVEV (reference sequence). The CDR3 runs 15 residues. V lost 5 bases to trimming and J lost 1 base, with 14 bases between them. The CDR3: CASSPYSGLNYGYTF. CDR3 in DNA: TGTGCCAGCAGTCCGTACTCGGGACTTAACTATGGCTACACCTTC.

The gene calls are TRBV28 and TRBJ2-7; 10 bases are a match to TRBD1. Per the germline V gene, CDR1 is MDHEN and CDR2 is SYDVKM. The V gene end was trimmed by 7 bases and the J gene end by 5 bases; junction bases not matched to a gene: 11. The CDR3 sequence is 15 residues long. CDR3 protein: CASTTRQGAMNEQYF. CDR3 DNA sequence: TGTGCCAGCACCACAAGACAGGGGGCGATGAACGAGCAGTACTTC.

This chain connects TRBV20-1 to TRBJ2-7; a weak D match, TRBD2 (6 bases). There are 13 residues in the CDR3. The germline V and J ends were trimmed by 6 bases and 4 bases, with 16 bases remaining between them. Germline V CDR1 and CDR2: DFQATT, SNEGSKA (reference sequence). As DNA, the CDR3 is TGCAGTGCCTTAGGGGCGGGACCTTACGAGCAGTACTTC. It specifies CSALGAGPYEQYF.

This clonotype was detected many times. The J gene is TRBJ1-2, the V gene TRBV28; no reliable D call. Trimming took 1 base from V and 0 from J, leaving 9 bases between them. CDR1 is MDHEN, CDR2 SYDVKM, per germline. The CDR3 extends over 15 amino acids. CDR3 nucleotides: TGTGCCAGCAGTTTATCCCCAGTAGCTAACTATGGCTACACCTTC. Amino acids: CASSLSPVANYGYTF.

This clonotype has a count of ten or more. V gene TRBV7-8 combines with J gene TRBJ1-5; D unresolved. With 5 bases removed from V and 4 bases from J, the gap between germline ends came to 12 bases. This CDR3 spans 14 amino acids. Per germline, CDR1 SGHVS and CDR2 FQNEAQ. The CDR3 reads CASSLSRVNQPQHF. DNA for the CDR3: TGTGCCAGCAGCCTCAGTAGAGTTAATCAGCCCCAGCATTTT.

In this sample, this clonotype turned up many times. CDR3 nucleotide sequence: TGTGCCAGCTCGCTGACAGGGGAGGCACGCATTCAGTACTTC. Its protein is CASSLTGEARIQYF. This chain connects TRBV18 to TRBJ2-4; TRBD1 matches 8 bases. The CDR3 runs 14 residues. J was trimmed by 9 bases and V by 6 bases; bases with no gene match: 10. The V gene's germline CDR1 is KGHSH and CDR2 LQKENI. The variable domain in full, with the rest retrieved from reference TRBV18 and TRBJ2-4, is NAGVMQNPRHLVRRRGQEARLRCSPMKGHSHVYWYRQLPEEGLKFMVYLQKENIIDESGMPKERFSAEFPKEGPSILRIQQVVRGDSAAYFCASSLTGEARIQYFGAGTRLSVL.

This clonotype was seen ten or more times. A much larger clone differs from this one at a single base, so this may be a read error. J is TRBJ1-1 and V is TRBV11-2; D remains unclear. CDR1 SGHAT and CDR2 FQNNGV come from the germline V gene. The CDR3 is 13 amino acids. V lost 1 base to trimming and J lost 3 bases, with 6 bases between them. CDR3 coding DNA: TGTGCCAGCAGCTTAGTGTCAGACACTGAAGCTTTCTTT. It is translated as CASSLVSDTEAFF.

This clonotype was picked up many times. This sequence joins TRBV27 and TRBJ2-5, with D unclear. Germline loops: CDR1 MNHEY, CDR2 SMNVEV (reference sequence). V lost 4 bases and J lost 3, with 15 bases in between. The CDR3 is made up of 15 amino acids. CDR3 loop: CASSSIGPTKETQYF. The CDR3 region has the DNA TGTGCCAGCAGTTCCATAGGACCCACAAAAGAGACCCAGTACTTC.

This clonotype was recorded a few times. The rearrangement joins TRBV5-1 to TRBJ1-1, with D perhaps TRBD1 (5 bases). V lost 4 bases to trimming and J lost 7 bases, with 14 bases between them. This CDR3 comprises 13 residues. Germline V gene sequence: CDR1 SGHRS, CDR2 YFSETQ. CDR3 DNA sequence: TGCGCCAGCAGCGGCCAGGGACGGGATGAAGCTTTCTTT. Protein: CASSGQGRDEAFF.